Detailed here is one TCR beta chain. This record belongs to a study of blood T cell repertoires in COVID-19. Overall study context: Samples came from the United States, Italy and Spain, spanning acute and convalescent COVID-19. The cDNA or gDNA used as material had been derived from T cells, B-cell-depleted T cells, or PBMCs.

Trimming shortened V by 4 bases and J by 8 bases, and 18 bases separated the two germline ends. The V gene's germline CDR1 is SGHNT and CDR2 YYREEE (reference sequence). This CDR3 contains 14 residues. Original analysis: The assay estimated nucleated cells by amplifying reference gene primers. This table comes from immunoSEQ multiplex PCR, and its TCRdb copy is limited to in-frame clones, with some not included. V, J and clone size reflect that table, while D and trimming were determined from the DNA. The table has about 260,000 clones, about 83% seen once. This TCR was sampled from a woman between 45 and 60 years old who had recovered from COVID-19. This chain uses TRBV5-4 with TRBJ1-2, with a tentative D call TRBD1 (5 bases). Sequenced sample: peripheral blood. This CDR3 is CASSGWGGDDGYTF. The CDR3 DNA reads TGTGCCAGCAGCGGTTGGGGGGGAGATGACGGCTACACCTTC.